These T cell receptor beta chains were read from a single sample in a study of T cell responses to AZD1222 COVID-19 vaccine. Measured with immunoSEQ multiplex PCR; TCRdb has only the in-frame clones, and not every one. The sample includes some 150,000 clones, about 91% of them seen just once. Sequencing was performed on peripheral blood, taken on day 0 of AZD1222 vaccination. These receptors were obtained from an adult in good health. CDR3s include the opening cysteine and the closing phenylalanine or tryptophan. D genes are given only for firm matches. The listing skips clone size in some rows; elsewhere it reads once, few, many or a size class.

v_call,clone_size,j_call,d_call,cdr3_nt,cdr3_aa
TRBV27,few,TRBJ1-1,-,TGTGCCAGCAGTTTATCGTTTCCATCCAGGGTGAACACTGAAGCTTTCTTT,CASSLSFPSRVNTEAFF
TRBV18,-,TRBJ2-7,-,TGTGCCAGCTCACCAGGACCAGGGCTCGAGCAGTACTTC,CASSPGPGLEQYF
TRBV19,-,TRBJ2-5,-,TGTGCCAGTAGCAGGAGGTGGCAGAGAGGAGAGACCCAGTACTTC,CASSRRWQRGETQYF
TRBV15,-,TRBJ2-7,-,TGTGCCACCAGCAGAGAGAGCTCCTACGAGCAGTACTTC,CATSRESSYEQYF
TRBV12-3/TRBV12-4,-,TRBJ1-5,TRBD1,TGTGCCAGCACAGGGGGTGGTCAGCCCCAGCATTTT,CASTGGGQPQHF
TRBV11-2,-,TRBJ1-6,-,TGTGCCAGCAGCTTGGGGCCACCAGGTAATAATTCACCCCTCCACTTT,CASSLGPPGNNSPLHF
TRBV18,-,TRBJ2-5,-,TGTGCCAGCTCACCGAGTGGGTTACTAGCCCAAGAGACCCAGTACTTC,CASSPSGLLAQETQYF
TRBV6-5,-,TRBJ1-2,-,TGTGCCAGCAGTTACCCGACCGGCGGGGGCTATGGCTACACCTTC,CASSYPTGGGYGYTF
TRBV5-6,-,TRBJ1-2,-,TGTGCCAGCAGCTTGGGTGGGGTAGGCGGCTACACCTTC,CASSLGGVGGYTF
TRBV18,many,TRBJ2-7,TRBD2,TGTGCCAGCTCACCATCTAGCGGGGCTGGCGAGCAGTACTTC,CASSPSSGAGEQYF
TRBV10-3,-,TRBJ1-4,-,TGTGCCATCAGTGCTGCAGGGCAATATGAAAAACTGTTTTTT,CAISAAGQYEKLFF
TRBV10-3,-,TRBJ2-3,-,TGTGCCATCAGTGAGTCCCCGGGGACTGTGACAGATACGCAGTATTTT,CAISESPGTVTDTQYF
TRBV18,-,TRBJ1-1,-,TGTGCCAGCTCACCAGACTCCGGGGTCGGAGCTTTCTTT,CASSPDSGVGAFF
TRBV7-2,-,TRBJ2-3,-,TGTGCCAGCAGCTCAAGGGAGGCAGATACGCAGTATTTT,CASSSREADTQYF
TRBV21-1,once,TRBJ1-4,-,TGTGCCAACACCAGCGAAAAACTGTTTTTT,CANTSEKLFF
TRBV18,-,TRBJ2-5,-,TGTGCCAGCTCACCTCAGACAGGCCAAGAGACCCAGTACTTC,CASSPQTGQETQYF
TRBV7-2,-,TRBJ1-2,-,TGTGCCAGCAGCCATGACAGAGACGGCTATGGCTACACCTTC,CASSHDRDGYGYTF
TRBV11-3,-,TRBJ2-1,-,TGTGCCAGCAGCTTAAGGAGGGGCAATGAGCAGTTCTTC,CASSLRRGNEQFF
TRBV6-5,few,TRBJ1-2,-,TGTGCCAGCAGGAGCTACCTCAAGCCGGGCGGCTACACCTTC,CASRSYLKPGGYTF
TRBV5-4,-,TRBJ2-3,-,TGTGCCAGCAGCCCAATGACAAGCACAGATACGCAGTATTTT,CASSPMTSTDTQYF
TRBV27,-,TRBJ1-5,TRBD1,TGTGCCAGCAGTCCTGGGACAGGAGCGCAGCCCCAGCATTTT,CASSPGTGAQPQHF
TRBV14,once,TRBJ2-5,TRBD2,TGTGCCAGCAGCCAAGATCTTGGGACTAGCGGGGCACAAGAGACCCAGTACTTC,CASSQDLGTSGAQETQYF
TRBV24-1,-,TRBJ1-2,-,TGTGCCACCAGTGACCGCCACGGCGGGACTTCCTATGGCTACACCTTC,CATSDRHGGTSYGYTF
TRBV27,-,TRBJ1-2,-,TGTGCCAGCAGTTTAATGACAGGTACCTCCTATGGCTACACCTTC,CASSLMTGTSYGYTF
TRBV19,-,TRBJ1-1,TRBD1,TGTGCCAGTAGTTGGGGACAGGGGAACACTGAAGCTTTCTTT,CASSWGQGNTEAFF
TRBV7-9,once,TRBJ1-2,-,TGTGCCAGCAGCGACTCTTGGTCCAGCGGCTACACCTTC,CASSDSWSSGYTF
TRBV12-3/TRBV12-4,-,TRBJ1-4,TRBD1,TGTGCCAGCAGTACAGGGGCCGAGAGGGAACTGTTTTTT,CASSTGAERELFF
TRBV13,-,TRBJ2-5,-,TGTGCCAGCAGCTTTGACAGCGTAGAGACCCAGTACTTC,CASSFDSVETQYF
TRBV7-8,-,TRBJ2-7,-,TGTGCCAGCAGCTTAGGGGCGGTAGGGGGCTCCTACGAGCAGTACTTC,CASSLGAVGGSYEQYF
TRBV7-2,-,TRBJ2-2,TRBD2,TGTGCCAGCAGCCCTCTAGCGGGGGGTTACACCGGGGAGCTGTTTTTT,CASSPLAGGYTGELFF
TRBV2,-,TRBJ1-5,-,TGTGCCAGCAGCGCCCGGACACTTAGCAATCAGCCCCAGCATTTT,CASSARTLSNQPQHF
TRBV6-5,-,TRBJ2-3,-,TGTGCCAGCAGTTACTCGCGGGGACCCACCACAGATACGCAGTATTTT,CASSYSRGPTTDTQYF
TRBV6-6,-,TRBJ2-1,-,TGTGCCAGCAGTTACTCGCTGGGGGCGAGCTATGAGCAGTTCTTC,CASSYSLGASYEQFF
TRBV5-1,-,TRBJ1-1,TRBD1,TGCGCCAGCAACCGAGACAGGGGAGACACTGAAGCTTTCTTT,CASNRDRGDTEAFF
TRBV11-2,-,TRBJ2-7,-,TGTGCCAGCAGCCGCGTGGGCTCCTACGAGCAGTACTTC,CASSRVGSYEQYF
TRBV4-3,-,TRBJ2-7,TRBD1,TGCGCCAGCAGCCAAGTCTCCGGGACAGGGGTGTTCTACGAGCAGTACTTC,CASSQVSGTGVFYEQYF
TRBV5-1,-,TRBJ2-2,-,TGCGCCAGCAGCCGAACTACAGGGACCGGGGAGCTGTTTTTT,CASSRTTGTGELFF
TRBV7-3,-,TRBJ1-2,-,TGTGCCAGCAGCCCGGGTCCCAACTATGGCTACACCTTC,CASSPGPNYGYTF
TRBV10-3,-,TRBJ2-5,TRBD2,TGTGCCATCAGCGCTAGCGGGGGCTCCAGAGAGACCCAGTACTTC,CAISASGGSRETQYF
TRBV30,-,TRBJ2-3,-,TGTGCATCGAAACCGGGGAGCGGCACAGATACGCAGTATTTT,CASKPGSGTDTQYF
TRBV27,-,TRBJ1-1,-,TGTGCCAGCAGGGGCTGGGGGAACACTGAAGCTTTCTTT,CASRGWGNTEAFF
TRBV5-1,-,TRBJ2-3,TRBD2,TGCGCCAGCAGCTTCCGAGGCCTGGGGGGGACAGATACGCAGTATTTT,CASSFRGLGGTDTQYF
TRBV6-4,-,TRBJ2-3,TRBD2,TGTGCCAGCAGTGACTCGAGGACTAGCGTCACAGATACGCAGTATTTT,CASSDSRTSVTDTQYF
TRBV29-1,-,TRBJ2-7,-,TGCAGCGTTGAGTCCAACAGGGATCCCTACGAGCAGTACTTC,CSVESNRDPYEQYF
TRBV7-2,-,TRBJ2-3,TRBD1,TGTGCCAGCAGCTTAGCGGGACAGAGCACAGATACGCAGTATTTT,CASSLAGQSTDTQYF
TRBV7-2,-,TRBJ2-2,-,TGTGCCAGCAGCCGGGAACACACCGGGGAGCTGTTTTTT,CASSREHTGELFF
TRBV7-9,-,TRBJ1-2,-,TGTGCCAGCAGCTTCGGATCTTATGGCTACACCTTC,CASSFGSYGYTF
TRBV4-2,-,TRBJ2-7,TRBD1,TGTGCCAGCAGCCAAGATCCCGGACAGGGGTCCTACGAGCAGTACTTC,CASSQDPGQGSYEQYF
TRBV5-4,-,TRBJ2-5,-,TGTGCCAGCAGCTTGGAGGGGGGCGTGGAGACCCAGTACTTC,CASSLEGGVETQYF
TRBV2,-,TRBJ1-5,-,TGTGCCAGCAGTGGGGGGCTCGGGGCCTCTAATCAGCCCCAGCATTTT,CASSGGLGASNQPQHF